The 29 T cell receptor beta chains presented below share a single source sample, sequenced in a study of blood T cells in healthy people across ages. Next came a second PCR, run for about 6 to 12 cycles, which used a sample-barcoded 5' primer along with a J-beta primer mix. TCRdb analysed the 5' RACE reads with MiXCR anew, one entry per CDR3 protein. Of about 800,000 distinct CDR3 sequences in the sample, roughly 25% were seen once. The data also belong to a second study, concerning T cells of mothers and their children.

Sequenced input: blood. The receptors here all came from a boy younger than 18 in good health.

This chain connects TRBV2 to TRBJ2-1, with 8 nucleotides matching TRBD1. The DNA matches TRBJ2-7 better at its end, which makes the J call doubtful. The CDR3 spans 11 residues. Looked up from germline, CDR1 is SNHLY and CDR2 is FYNNEI. The CDR3 DNA reads TGTGCCGGACGACAGGGGAGCGAGCAGTACTTC. Translated: CAGRQGSEQYF.

The chain combines TRBV7-9 with TRBJ1-1; D uncertain. The CDR3 is 14 residues long. CDR1 is SEHNR and CDR2 is FQNEAQ in the germline V gene (reference sequence). V shed 0 bases and J shed 2 bases, with 7 bases lying between them. DNA of the CDR3: TGTGCCAGCAGCTTAGCTCAGATAAACACTGAAGCTTTCTTT. Translated, it gives CASSLAQINTEAFF.

This clonotype has only one observation. This sequence joins TRBV15 and TRBJ2-1; no clear D. In germline, CDR1 is LNHNV, CDR2 YYDKDF (reference sequence). This CDR3 has 14 residues. V lost 9 bases, J lost 0 bases, and 12 bases lay in between. Here the CDR3 reads CATGVGNSYNEQFF. The CDR3 bases are TGTGCCACTGGCGTGGGTAACTCCTACAATGAGCAGTTCTTC. Full variable domain (outside the CDR3, taken from reference TRBV15 and TRBJ2-1): DAMVIQNPRYQVTQFGKPVTLSCSQTLNHNVMYWYQQKSSQAPKLLFHYYDKDFNNEADTPDNFQSRRPNTSFCFLDIRSPGLGDTAMYLCATGVGNSYNEQFFGPGTRLTVL.

The chain links TRBV5-1 to TRBJ1-1, with 9 bases matching TRBD1. The V segment lost 0 bases and the J segment 1 base; nucleotides outside the gene matches: 7. The CDR3 has 17 residues. Germline lookup yields CDR1 SGHRS and CDR2 YFSETQ. CDR3 region: CASSLGYRGQKNTEAFF. CDR3 nucleotides: TGCGCCAGCAGCTTGGGATACAGGGGGCAAAAGAACACTGAAGCTTTCTTT.

This clonotype was seen repeatedly, ten times or more. The V gene is TRBV15, the J gene TRBJ2-7; D unresolved. Between the trimmed V and J ends, which lost 0 bases and 0 bases, there was a span of 3 bases. The germline CDR1 and CDR2 sequences are LNHNV and YYDKDF (reference sequence). CDR3 size: 13 residues. The CDR3 spells CATSRDTSYEQYF. In DNA form, the CDR3 reads TGTGCCACCAGCAGAGACACCTCCTACGAGCAGTACTTC. The full variable domain, in which reference TRBV15 and TRBJ2-7 provide the parts outside the CDR3, is DAMVIQNPRYQVTQFGKPVTLSCSQTLNHNVMYWYQQKSSQAPKLLFHYYDKDFNNEADTPDNFQSRRPNTSFCFLDIRSPGLGDTAMYLCATSRDTSYEQYFGPGTRLTVT.

This rearrangement joins TRBV6-5 to TRBJ2-1, with D perhaps TRBD1 or TRBD2 (5 bases each). Germline CDR1 and CDR2: MNHEY and SVGAGI. This CDR3 is 15 amino acids long. The V and J ends lost 6 bases and 1 base respectively, with 13 bases between them. The CDR3 spells CASSPRGFSYNEQFF. CDR3 DNA: TGTGCCAGCAGCCCCCGGGGCTTTTCCTACAATGAGCAGTTCTTC.

This clonotype has a handful of counts. This chain connects TRBV28 to TRBJ2-7; TRBD2 aligns across 11 bases. Germline V gene sequence: CDR1 MDHEN, CDR2 SYDVKM. This CDR3 has 15 amino acids. J gave up 12 bases and V 3 bases, and 13 bases lay outside the gene matches. The CDR3 loop reads CASSFRLAGGQVLYF. CDR3 bases: TGTGCCAGCAGTTTCCGGCTAGCGGGAGGACAAGTACTGTACTTC.

The V gene is TRBV18, the J gene TRBJ2-5; D gene unclear. Near its end, the DNA agrees better with TRBJ2-1, so the J call may be wrong. The germline CDR1 and CDR2 sequences are KGHSH and LQKENI. The CDR3 consists of 15 residues. CDR3 protein: CASSPPRALYNEQFF. CDR3 nucleotide sequence: TGTGCCAGCTCACCACCTAGGGCCTTATACAATGAGCAGTTCTTC.

Many counts were recorded for this clonotype. The rearrangement uses TRBV6-6 and TRBJ2-3; no firm D call. Trimming stripped 5 bases from V and 4 bases from J, with 7 bases between. The CDR3 runs 12 residues. CDR1 MNHNY and CDR2 SVGAGI come from the germline V gene (reference sequence). CDR3 region: CASSGTADTQYF. CDR3 DNA sequence: TGTGCCAGCAGTGGTACAGCAGATACGCAGTATTTT.

The rearrangement uses TRBV12-3 or TRBV12-4 and TRBJ1-2; D ambiguous. Deletions cut 3 bases from V and 5 bases from J, with 16 bases between. This CDR3 spans 15 amino acids. In nucleotides, the CDR3 is TGTGCCAGCAGTTTGGAATCCAAGGCCCCTTATGGCTACACCTTC. It codes for CASSLESKAPYGYTF.

This sequence joins TRBV7-9 and TRBJ1-4; 9 bases match TRBD1. This CDR3 is built from 16 residues. Germline CDR1 SEHNR, CDR2 FQNEAQ (reference sequence). The J segment lost 2 bases and the V segment lost 4 bases, leaving 5 bases of the junction unmatched. The CDR3 region is CASSSNRGPTNEKLFF. CDR3 coding DNA: TGTGCCAGCAGCTCGAACAGGGGGCCGACTAATGAAAAACTGTTTTTT.

The chain carries TRBV2 and TRBJ2-1, with D uncertain. In germline, CDR1 is SNHLY, CDR2 FYNNEI. The CDR3 length is 13 residues. V was trimmed by 5 bases and J by 4 bases, leaving 9 bases between them. Here the CDR3 DNA reads TGTGCCAGCAGTTTTACGGAATACAATGAGCAGTTCTTC. Translated: CASSFTEYNEQFF.

This clonotype appeared a few times. The chain couples TRBV29-1 to TRBJ2-5, with TRBD1 as a possible D gene (6 bases). The CDR3 loop spans 14 amino acids. Germline-derived CDR1 and CDR2 are SQVTM and ANQGSEA. Trimming pared 8 bases from V and 2 bases from J, leaving 18 bases between. CDR3 DNA sequence: TGCAGCTCCGGGGTCCGGGGACAACAAGAGACCCAGTACTTC. Its protein is CSSGVRGQQETQYF.

CDR3 residues: CASSLAGGSDQYF. The CDR3 nucleotides are TGTGCCAGCAGCTTAGCGGGAGGCTCTGATCAGTACTTC. The chain employs TRBV7-9 and TRBJ2-7; a weak D match, TRBD2 (6 bases). The CDR3 covers 13 residues. CDR1 is SEHNR, CDR2 FQNEAQ, per germline (reference sequence). V was clipped by 0 bases and J by 10 bases, with 13 bases between them.

There are a few counts of this clonotype. The CDR3 region is CASSQDIYEQYF. CDR3 bases: TGTGCCAGCAGCCAAGATATTTACGAGCAGTACTTC. The rearrangement uses TRBV3-1 and TRBJ2-5; D ambiguous. The J call may be incorrect, as the DNA end agrees better with TRBJ2-7. Germline V gene lookup returns CDR1 LGHDT and CDR2 YNNKEL (reference sequence). CDR3 size: 12 residues.

The chain has TRBV28 and TRBJ2-6, with D tentatively TRBD1 (6 bases). The germline V gene has CDR1 MDHEN and CDR2 SYDVKM. CDR3 length: 16 residues. V was cut by 2 bases and J by 0 bases, with 8 bases left in between. The CDR3 reads CASSLAGASGANVLTF. The CDR3 DNA reads as TGTGCCAGCAGTTTAGCAGGGGCCTCTGGGGCCAACGTCCTGACTTTC.

This chain connects TRBV27 to TRBJ1-6, with 7 positions matching TRBD1. The CDR3 contains 14 residues. The junction had 6 bases not matched to a gene; V was cut back by 4 bases and J by 9 bases. The germline V gene encodes CDR1 MNHEY and CDR2 SMNVEV (reference sequence). CDR3 sequence: CASSYQGEASPLHF. DNA for the CDR3: TGTGCCAGCAGTTATCAGGGGGAAGCTTCACCCCTCCACTTT.

The chain carries TRBV6-1 and TRBJ1-2; 7 bases are a match to TRBD1. CDR3 length: 14 residues. With 2 bases clipped from V and 2 bases from J, the junction kept 2 bases outside the gene matches. Germline V gene data show CDR1 as MNHNS and CDR2 as SASEGT. The CDR3 is CASSEWGQNYGYTF. In nucleotides, the CDR3 is TGTGCCAGCAGTGAATGGGGACAGAACTATGGCTACACCTTC.

This clonotype was picked up a small number of times. The chain employs TRBV5-1 and TRBJ2-5; perhaps TRBD2 as D (6 bases). The J call may be faulty, since TRBJ2-7 better matches the DNA end. The CDR3 runs 14 residues. CDR1 is SGHRS and CDR2 is YFSETQ in the germline V gene. This chain's CDR3 is CASSLGGVAYEQYF. DNA of the CDR3: TGCGCCAGCAGCTTGGGGGGGGTGGCCTACGAGCAGTACTTC.

The rearrangement uses TRBV6-2 or TRBV6-3 and TRBJ1-5; D gene uncertain. Trimming took off 8 bases at V and 0 bases at J, with 8 bases between the two ends. CDR1 and CDR2 from the germline V gene are MNHEY and SVGEGT. CDR3 length equals 13 residues. The CDR3 DNA follows: TGTGCCAGCGGGGTTCTTAGCAATCAGCCCCAGCATTTT. Protein sequence: CASGVLSNQPQHF.

The J gene is TRBJ2-3, the V gene TRBV2; D is undetermined. The CDR3 length is 15 residues. V gave up 3 bases and J gave up 5 bases, with 15 bases separating them. From germline, CDR1 is SNHLY and CDR2 FYNNEI. Here the CDR3 reads CASSEAMGYRDTQYF. The CDR3 region has the DNA TGTGCCAGCAGTGAGGCGATGGGTTATAGAGATACGCAGTATTTT.

This clonotype occurred a few times. The rearrangement uses TRBV27 and TRBJ2-5; D is undetermined. This CDR3 spans 14 amino acids. The V end lost 5 bases, the J end lost 7 bases, and 17 bases lay between the germline ends. The germline gives CDR1 MNHEY, CDR2 SMNVEV (reference sequence). CDR3: CASSRVPSFGTQYF. The CDR3 bases are TGTGCCAGCAGTCGGGTCCCCTCCTTCGGGACCCAGTACTTC.

This rearrangement joins TRBV4-3 to TRBJ1-1; D possibly corresponds to TRBD1 (5 bases). Trimming took 0 bases from V and 6 from J, leaving 14 bases between them. The CDR3 covers 15 residues. Per the germline V gene, CDR1 is LGHNA and CDR2 is YSLEER. Here the CDR3 reads CASSQDRGGSSEAFF. In DNA, the CDR3 is TGCGCCAGCAGCCAAGATCGGGGCGGTAGCTCTGAAGCTTTCTTT.

J is TRBJ2-7 and V is TRBV6-5, with D perhaps being TRBD1 or TRBD2 (6 bases each). V was cut by 6 bases and J by 2 bases, with 14 bases left in between. The CDR3 has 14 residues. Germline V gives CDR1 MNHEY, CDR2 SVGAGI. The CDR3 bases are TGTGCCAGCAGACGGGGGCAGGGGACCTACGAGCAGTACTTC. It codes for CASRRGQGTYEQYF.

This clonotype was observed a handful of times. The rearrangement uses TRBV19 and TRBJ2-4, with TRBD2 matching over 7 bases. Germline V lookup: CDR1 LNHDA, CDR2 SQIVND (reference sequence). This CDR3 comprises 16 residues. Trimming took 5 bases from V and 0 from J; bases not matched to a gene: 7. CDR3 nucleotides: TGTGCCAGTAGTCTCCAGGGACTACTAGCCAAAAACATTCAGTACTTC. As protein: CASSLQGLLAKNIQYF.

This clonotype was found once. The conserved closing phenylalanine or tryptophan is absent in this CDR3, likely reflecting a read error. This sequence joins TRBV27 and TRBJ2-3; 8 positions agree with TRBD1. CDR3 length: 18 amino acids. V trimming: 2 bases; J trimming: 2 bases; junction bases outside the gene matches: 12. Germline loops: CDR1 MNHEY, CDR2 SMNVEV (reference sequence). CDR3 residues: CASSLLSPGTGLTDTQYY. CDR3 DNA sequence: TGTGCCAGCAGTTTACTATCTCCCGGGACAGGACTCACAGATACGCAGTATTAT.

This clonotype was detected a few times. The rearrangement joins TRBV11-1 to TRBJ2-7, with 9 bases identical to TRBD2. J gave up 4 bases and V 2 bases, and 6 bases lay outside the gene matches. Germline V gene lookup returns CDR1 SGHAT and CDR2 FQDESV (reference sequence). This CDR3 has 15 residues. The chain's CDR3 is CASSLSAGGRYEQYF. The CDR3, as DNA: TGTGCCAGCAGCTTAAGCGCGGGAGGGCGATACGAGCAGTACTTC.

There are a few counts of this clonotype. The V and J genes are TRBV7-2 and TRBJ2-5; a possible D gene is TRBD1 (6 bases). The ends were cut back, 4 bases at V and 5 bases at J, with 17 bases in the middle. This CDR3 spans 15 amino acids. CDR1 is SGHTA, CDR2 FQGNSA, per germline. The CDR3 DNA follows: TGTGCCAGCAGCTCCACAGGGACCCCGTGGGAGACCCAGTACTTC. Translated: CASSSTGTPWETQYF.

The chain uses TRBV3-1 and TRBJ2-1; TRBD2 aligns across 13 bases. The length of the CDR3 is 18 residues. Germline V gene data show CDR1 as LGHDT and CDR2 as YNNKEL (reference sequence). J lost 8 bases, V lost 0 bases, and 10 bases had no gene match. The chain's CDR3 is CASSQDPPGLAGEDEQFF. CDR3 in DNA: TGTGCCAGCAGCCAAGATCCCCCAGGACTAGCGGGAGAGGATGAGCAGTTCTTC.